The sample holds many counts of the clone carrying this TCR beta chain. What it binds is unknown. This entry comes from a study of read filtering for tumor transcriptome and immune sequencing. Across the whole study: After DNase treatment, RNA was made into whole-transcriptome libraries. IR-seq gave about 3.5 to 10.27 million TCR reads per sample; RNA-seq gave about 75 to 1,400.

Molecular barcoded adaptors covering alpha/delta and beta/gamma chains were used on approximately 440 ng RNA. TCRdb re-called the reads with MiXCR, one entry per CDR3 protein. Of 100,000 to 150,000 distinct CDR3 sequences listed, about 12% are singletons. Study outcomes and limitations: The CD138-negative fraction was mixed bone marrow immune cells, not pure T cells. Correlation between methods rose after single-read clonotypes were removed.

This TCR was recovered from a donor at least 40 years old with multiple myeloma. Sequencing input: a population of CD138-negative cells sorted from bone marrow.

CDR3 region: CASSLADSLYEQYF. The CDR3 coding sequence is TGCGCCAGCAGCTTGGCGGACTCACTCTACGAGCAGTACTTC. The chain has TRBV5-1 and TRBJ2-7, with D perhaps TRBD2 (5 bases). Germline values: CDR1 SGHRS, CDR2 YFSETQ. The CDR3 is made up of 14 amino acids. V lost 0 bases and J lost 3, with 10 bases in between.